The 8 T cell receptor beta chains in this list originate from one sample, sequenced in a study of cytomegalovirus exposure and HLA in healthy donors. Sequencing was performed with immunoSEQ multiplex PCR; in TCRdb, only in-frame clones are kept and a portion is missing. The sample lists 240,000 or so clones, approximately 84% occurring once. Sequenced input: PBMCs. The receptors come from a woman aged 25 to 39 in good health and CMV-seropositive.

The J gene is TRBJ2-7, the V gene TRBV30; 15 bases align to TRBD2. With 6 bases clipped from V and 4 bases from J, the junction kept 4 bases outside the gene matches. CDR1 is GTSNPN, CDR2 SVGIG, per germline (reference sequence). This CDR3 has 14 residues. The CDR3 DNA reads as TGTGCCTGTACCGGGACTAGCGGGGGGTACGAGCAGTACTTC. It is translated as CACTGTSGGYEQYF.

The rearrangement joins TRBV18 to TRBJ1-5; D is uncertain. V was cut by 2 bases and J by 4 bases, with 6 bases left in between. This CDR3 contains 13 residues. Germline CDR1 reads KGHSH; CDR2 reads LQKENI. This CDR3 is CASSPGGNQPQHF. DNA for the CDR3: TGTGCCAGCTCACCAGGAGGTAATCAGCCCCAGCATTTT.

The CDR3: CASKEGSSYEQYF. The CDR3 DNA follows: TGTGCCAGCAAGGAGGGGAGCTCCTACGAGCAGTACTTC. V usage is TRBV6-6 and J usage is TRBJ2-7; D perhaps matches TRBD2 (6 bases). Germline values: CDR1 MNHNY, CDR2 SVGAGI (reference sequence). The CDR3 length is 13 residues. Trimming shortened V by 7 bases and J by 0 bases, and 10 bases separated the two germline ends.

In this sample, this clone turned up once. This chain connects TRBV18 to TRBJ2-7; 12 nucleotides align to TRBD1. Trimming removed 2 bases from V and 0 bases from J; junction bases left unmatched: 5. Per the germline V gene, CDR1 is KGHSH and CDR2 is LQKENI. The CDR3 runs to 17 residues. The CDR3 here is CASSPGTGGSSSYEQYF. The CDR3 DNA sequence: TGTGCCAGCTCACCAGGGACAGGGGGCTCCAGCTCCTACGAGCAGTACTTC.

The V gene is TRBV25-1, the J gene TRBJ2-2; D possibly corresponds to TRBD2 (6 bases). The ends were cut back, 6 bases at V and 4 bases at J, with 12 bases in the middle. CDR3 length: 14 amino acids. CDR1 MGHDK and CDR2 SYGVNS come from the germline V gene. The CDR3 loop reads CASRGGSLTGELFF. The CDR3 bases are TGTGCCAGCAGGGGAGGCTCCCTCACCGGGGAGCTGTTTTTT.

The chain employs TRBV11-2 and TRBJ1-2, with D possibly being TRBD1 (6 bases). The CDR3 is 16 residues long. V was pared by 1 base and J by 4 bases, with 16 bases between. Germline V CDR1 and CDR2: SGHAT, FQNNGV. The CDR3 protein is CASSLGAGERIYGYTF. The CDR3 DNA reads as TGTGCCAGCAGCTTAGGGGCAGGGGAGCGGATCTATGGCTACACCTTC.

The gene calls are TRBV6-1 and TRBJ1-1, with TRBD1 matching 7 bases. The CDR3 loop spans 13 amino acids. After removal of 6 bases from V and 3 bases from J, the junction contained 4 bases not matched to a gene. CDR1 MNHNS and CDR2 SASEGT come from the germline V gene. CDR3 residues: CASRIQGYTEAFF. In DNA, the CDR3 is TGTGCCAGCAGGATACAGGGGTACACTGAAGCTTTCTTT.

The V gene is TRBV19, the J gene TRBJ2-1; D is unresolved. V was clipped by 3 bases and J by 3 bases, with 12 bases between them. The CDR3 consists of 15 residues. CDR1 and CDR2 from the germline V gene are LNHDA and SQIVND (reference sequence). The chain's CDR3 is CASSMARGYYNEQFF. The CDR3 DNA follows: TGTGCCAGTAGTATGGCCCGCGGTTACTACAATGAGCAGTTCTTC.